This TCR beta chain was sequenced in a study of blood T cell repertoires in COVID-19. Study-wide context: T cells, B-cell-depleted T cells, or PBMCs provided the cDNA or gDNA that served as material.

Germline CDR1 is SGHTA and CDR2 is FQGTGA. This CDR3 spans 17 amino acids. The trim removed 4 bases at V and 2 bases at J, leaving 12 bases unmatched. As handled by the study authors: It was from reference gene primer amplification that nucleated cell counts were estimated. TCRdb's copy holds only in-frame clones and misses some; the assay was immunoSEQ multiplex PCR. V, J and clone size reflect that table, while D and trimming were determined from the DNA. The sample lists about 200,000 clones, 85% to 90% occurring once. Sequenced input: peripheral blood. This chain links TRBV7-3 with TRBJ2-3; 7 nucleotides agree with TRBD1. This TCR came from a woman between 50 and 59 years old with COVID-19, enrolled during active disease. The CDR3 spells CASSSGGIGPTTDTQYF. CDR3 nucleotides: TGTGCCAGCAGCTCAGGGGGAATAGGACCAACCACAGATACGCAGTATTTT.